This TCR beta chain was sequenced for a study of PD-1 blockade in classical Hodgkin lymphoma (dated by TCRdb to the early 2020s). Background on the whole study: Nivolumab dosing was 3 mg/kg intravenously every 2 weeks, continuing until either disease progression or unacceptable toxicity. The study used CyTOF and TCR beta sequencing to define a peripheral blood immune signature of response to PD-1 blockade in classical Hodgkin lymphoma.

Broad study findings and their caveats: Diversity was lower in patients who began nivolumab less than 1 year after ASCT, so these patients were left out of later analyses to avoid confounding by immune reconstitution. The study was limited to a single clinical trial cohort, and causes of repertoire differences, possibly disease activity or prior therapy, remained undefined. Trial patients achieving complete response had baseline diversity similar to newly diagnosed patients, whereas partial responders and progressors had significantly lower diversity. By C4D1, a significant rise was seen in CD4+ TCR diversity but not in CD8+ TCR diversity (p=0.0027 vs p=0.16), and the rise was most apparent among complete responders (p=0.02). Newly diagnosed patients were reported to have lower baseline TCR diversity than healthy donors, and relapsed/refractory patients were reported to have lower baseline TCR diversity still.

Concerning this clone: This clone's antigen is unknown. Base-call qualities are not available, and no considerably larger clone is one nucleotide away.

The label giving this sample's time point can be read as: cycle 2 day 1 (C2D1) of nivolumab. All trial patients had relapsed after autologous stem cell transplantation, with cohorts A, B and C differing in prior brentuximab vedotin exposure. The trial cohort included 55 to 65 patients with relapsed/refractory classical Hodgkin lymphoma, and each patient had a best overall response of complete response, partial response or progressive disease. Single-agent nivolumab was administered to trial patients in the multi-cohort phase II CheckMate 205 trial. An independent review committee assessed best overall response by applying the 2007 International Working Group response criteria. Trial PBMCs were collected just before the start of nivolumab (C1D1) and during therapy at cycle 2 day 1 and cycle 4 day 1. Peripheral blood was collected in 8 mL Vacutainer Cell Preparation Tubes, from which PBMCs were isolated by centrifugation and then cryopreserved.

The Qiagen DNeasy kit was used to extract genomic DNA from unsorted PBMCs and from the negatively selected CD4+ and CD8+ fractions. TCR beta CDR3 regions were subjected to amplification by immunoSEQ multiplex PCR with primers that anneal to V and J segments. Amplification bias was minimized using a synthetic immune receptor repertoire, and residual bias was removed computationally after sequencing. The original methods were these. Repertoire diversity was quantified as the Shannon entropy index using custom Python scripts. The unsorted, CD4+ and CD8+ repertoires were each analyzed separately, with the exception of combined analyses, where CD4+ and CD8+ sequences were merged in silico. A clone was considered expanded if an increase in frequency of at least 2-fold after treatment relative to C1D1 was found, and a pseudocount of 0.5 was applied to clones undetected at baseline. Singleton clones were defined as clones with 0 or 1 copy at C1D1, and non-singleton clones were defined as clones with 2 or more copies. By matching protein sequences in sorted samples from the same patient, clones expanded in unsorted samples were annotated as CD4+, CD8+ or unknown. Wilcoxon tests were applied to paired samples to test diversity changes from C1D1 to C4D1. Entries here come from immuneACCESS through TCRdb and include only in-frame sequences with V and J called. Some clones fail to appear in such tables; in the studies checked, an unresolved V gene covers under half of the shortfall, and the cause of the remainder is unknown. V and J calls and clone size are copied from that table; D and trimming were computed from the DNA. The sample data list 100,000 to 130,000 clones, and 80% to 90% of these were observed just once. Approximately 20% of the sample rests with the top ten.

The starting material was peripheral blood mononuclear cells (PBMCs), obtained before the second cycle of nivolumab. The receptor was isolated from a human donor with classical Hodgkin lymphoma.

The encoded CDR3 is CASSVQVTFLQETQYF. The nucleotide sequence reads as follows: TGTGCCAGCAGCGTTCAGGTGACTTTTCTTCAAGAGACCCAGTACTTC. The V and J genes are TRBV7-6 and TRBJ2-5; no D segment can be confidently identified. The junction shows trimming of 5 bases on V and 2 bases on J, plus 18 bases between the germline ends. The CDR3, cysteine through phenylalanine, is 16 amino acids long. Only CDR3 DNA remains: 48 bases, in frame from the first base. The germline V gene sets CDR1 to SGHVS and CDR2 to FNYEAQ.